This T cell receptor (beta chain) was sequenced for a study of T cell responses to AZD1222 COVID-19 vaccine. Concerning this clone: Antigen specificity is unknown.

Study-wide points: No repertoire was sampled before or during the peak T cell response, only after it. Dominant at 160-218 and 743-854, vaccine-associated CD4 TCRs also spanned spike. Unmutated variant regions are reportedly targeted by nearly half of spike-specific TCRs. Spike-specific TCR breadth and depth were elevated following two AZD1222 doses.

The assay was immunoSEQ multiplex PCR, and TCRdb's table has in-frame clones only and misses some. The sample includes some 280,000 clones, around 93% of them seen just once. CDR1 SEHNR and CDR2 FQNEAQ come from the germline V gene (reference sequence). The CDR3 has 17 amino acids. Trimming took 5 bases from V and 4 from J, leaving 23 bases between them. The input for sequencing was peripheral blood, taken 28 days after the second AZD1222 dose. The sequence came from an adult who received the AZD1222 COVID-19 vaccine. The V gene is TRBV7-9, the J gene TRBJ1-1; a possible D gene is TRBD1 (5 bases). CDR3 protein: CASSPPGTGPGGTEAFF. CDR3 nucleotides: TGTGCCAGCAGCCCCCCAGGAACCGGTCCCGGGGGCACTGAAGCTTTCTTT.